This entry lists 8 T cell receptor beta chains sequenced from one sample in a study of blood T cell repertoires in COVID-19. Assay used: immunoSEQ multiplex PCR; TCRdb lists only in-frame clones, some missing. The sample holds roughly 140,000 clones, 75% to 90% seen once. The material sequenced was peripheral blood. Receptors originate from a woman in her 70s with acute or convalescent COVID-19.

This chain uses TRBV6-5 with TRBJ2-5; 9 nucleotides align to TRBD1. The V and J ends lost 0 bases and 5 bases, in that order; junction bases with no gene match: 7. The CDR3 loop spans 16 amino acids. The germline V gene has CDR1 MNHEY and CDR2 SVGAGI. The CDR3 loop is CASSYSGTGRGETQYF. CDR3 in DNA: TGTGCCAGCAGTTACTCCGGGACAGGGCGCGGGGAGACCCAGTACTTC.

The gene calls are TRBV19 and TRBJ1-6, with D possibly TRBD1 on 6 matching bases. Per germline, CDR1 LNHDA and CDR2 SQIVND (reference sequence). The CDR3 is made up of 15 amino acids. Trimming took off 2 bases at V and 10 bases at J, with 15 bases between the two ends. CDR3 nucleotides: TGTGCCAGTAGTATATTAGACAGGCATTCCTCACCCCTCCACTTT. This encodes CASSILDRHSSPLHF.

The chain carries TRBV28 and TRBJ1-6; the D gene is possibly TRBD1 (6 bases). From germline, CDR1 is MDHEN and CDR2 SYDVKM. This CDR3 has 18 residues. V lost 1 base and J lost 0, with 13 bases in between. The CDR3 DNA is TGTGCCAGCAGTTTATACTCCGCAGGGGCCTCCTATAATTCACCCCTCCACTTT. This gives the protein CASSLYSAGASYNSPLHF.

The J gene is TRBJ2-1, the V gene TRBV4-3; 7 nucleotides align to TRBD1. In germline, CDR1 is LGHNA, CDR2 YSLEER. The CDR3 covers 14 residues. V lost 1 base to trimming and J lost 9 bases; unmatched junction nucleotides: 6. The CDR3, as DNA: TGCGCCAGCAGCCAAGTAAGGGGGCGGACTGAGCAGTTCTTC. Amino acid sequence: CASSQVRGRTEQFF.

This CDR3 is CASSIGEGRNQPQHF. The DNA of the CDR3 is TGTGCCAGTAGTATAGGGGAGGGTCGCAATCAGCCCCAGCATTTT. The chain combines TRBV19 with TRBJ1-5; D call uncertain. There are 15 residues in the CDR3. The germline V gene encodes CDR1 LNHDA and CDR2 SQIVND (reference sequence). V was clipped by 1 base and J by 2 bases, with 9 bases between them.

The J gene is TRBJ2-3, the V gene TRBV11-3; TRBD2 might be the D (7 bases). The CDR3 spans 15 residues. In germline, CDR1 is SGHNT, CDR2 YENEEA. The V gene lost 2 bases and the J gene lost 4 bases, with 13 bases spanning the gap. This chain's CDR3 is CASSLQGLAADTQYF. CDR3 in DNA: TGTGCCAGCAGCTTACAGGGGCTAGCGGCAGATACGCAGTATTTT.

This clone was detected only once. The chain combines TRBV2 with TRBJ1-3; the match to TRBD1 covers 10 bases. The junction had 8 bases not matched to a gene; V was cut back by 6 bases and J by 3 bases. Germline CDR1 reads SNHLY; CDR2 reads FYNNEI. CDR3 length equals 16 residues. CDR3 protein: CASSPRTGGGGNTIYF. CDR3 sequence (DNA): TGTGCCAGCAGCCCCCGGACAGGGGGTGGTGGAAACACCATATATTTT.

This clone came up once. The CDR3 loop reads CASREFSRDRDGYTF. The CDR3, as DNA: TGTGCCAGTAGGGAATTCTCCCGGGACAGGGATGGCTACACCTTC. V gene TRBV19 combines with J gene TRBJ1-2, with TRBD1 identical over 9 bases. The CDR3 spans 15 residues. V gave up 6 bases and J gave up 6 bases; unmatched junction bases: 11. Germline assignment: CDR1 LNHDA and CDR2 SQIVND (reference sequence).